One TCR beta chain is described in this entry. This clone was found a few times. Its antigen is currently not known. Base qualities are not provided; no much larger clone lies one nucleotide away. The sample is drawn from a study of blood T cell repertoires in COVID-19 (dated by TCRdb to 2018 to 2021). The study in broad terms: The collaborator samples originated in the United States, Italy and Spain and spanned the acute and convalescent phases of COVID-19. Samples came from the ongoing ImmuneRACE study (first 160 participants) plus 1,254 subjects from 6 global collaborators. A de-identified subject ID, COVID-19 status, age in years and sex were almost always included in the sample metadata. The repertoires were released in a freely available public database intended as a resource for research on the immune response to SARS-CoV-2. The prospective study material was composed of cDNA or gDNA derived from T cells, B-cell-depleted T cells, or PBMCs. Deeply sampled blood TCRbeta repertoires from subjects exposed to, actively infected with, or recovered from COVID-19 were included in the dataset. Where available, HLA class I and class II types were taken from metadata supplied by the sample provider and were not determined by assay-based typing. Points the paper makes about the study in general: The quantity of clinical and demographic metadata differed by source and by participant and was supplied without curation.

In the germline V gene, CDR1 corresponds to SGHRS and CDR2 to YFSETQ. Inclusive of the bounding cysteine and phenylalanine, the CDR3 is 16 residues long. Of all the DNA, just the CDR3 is kept, 48 bases in frame from base 1. Compared with germline, V lacks 6 bases and J lacks 3 bases; bases without a gene match: 13. The collaborating institutions used their own protocols to collect whole blood in K2EDTA tubes. For TCRbeta analysis, collaborator samples were shipped as frozen whole blood, as isolated PBMCs, or as DNA extracted from either sample type. The immunoSEQ Assay, a bias-controlled multiplex PCR, was used to amplify TCRbeta CDR3 regions from genomic DNA. The study's own analysis went as follows. The number of nucleated cells in each sample was estimated by amplification of reference gene primers within the assay. To quantify the absolute abundance of each unique TCRbeta CDR3 rearrangement, sequence reads were collapsed and filtered. For each sample, productive Simpson clonality was calculated as the square root of Simpson's diversity index across productive rearrangements. TCRdb stores this immuneACCESS table with in-frame sequences only. Part of the clones is absent; in the studies checked, under half of the shortfall reflects unresolved V genes, and no reason is known for the rest. The V and J calls and the clone size are those of that table, but D and trimming were determined from the DNA. The sample table lists some 50,000 clones, 65% to 90% of them with a count of one. Around 28% of the sample is in the top ten clones.

The V and J segments used are TRBV5-1 and TRBJ2-7; 9 bases in the junction line up with TRBD1. The sequencing sample was made of peripheral blood. The clonotype comes from a human donor in a cohort sampled during active COVID-19. The DNA sequence is as follows: TGCGCCAGCACCCAAAATGTGGGACAGGGATACTACGAGCAGTACTTC. Its protein reads: CASTQNVGQGYYEQYF.